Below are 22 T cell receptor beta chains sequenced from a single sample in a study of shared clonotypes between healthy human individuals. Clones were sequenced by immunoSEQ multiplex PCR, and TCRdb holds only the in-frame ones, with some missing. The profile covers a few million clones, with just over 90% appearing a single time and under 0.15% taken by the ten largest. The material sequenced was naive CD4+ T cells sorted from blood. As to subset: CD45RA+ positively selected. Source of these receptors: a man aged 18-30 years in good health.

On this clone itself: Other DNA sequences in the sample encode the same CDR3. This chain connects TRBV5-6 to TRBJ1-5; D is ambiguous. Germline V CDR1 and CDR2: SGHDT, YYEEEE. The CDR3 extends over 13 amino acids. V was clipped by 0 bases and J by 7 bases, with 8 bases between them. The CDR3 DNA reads TGTGCCAGCAGCTTGGGACCTGGGCAGCCCCAGCATTTT. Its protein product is CASSLGPGQPQHF. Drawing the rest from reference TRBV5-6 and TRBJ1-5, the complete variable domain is DAGVTQSPTHLIKTRGQQVTLRCSPKSGHDTVSWYQQALGQGPQFIFQYYEEEERQRGNFPDRFSGHQFPNYSSELNVNALLLGDSALYLCASSLGPGQPQHFGDGTRLSIL.

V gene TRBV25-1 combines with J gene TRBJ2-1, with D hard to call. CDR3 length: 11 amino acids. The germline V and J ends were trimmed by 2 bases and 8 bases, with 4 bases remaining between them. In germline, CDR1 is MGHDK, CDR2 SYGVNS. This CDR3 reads CASSETYEQFF. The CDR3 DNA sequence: TGTGCCAGCAGTGAAACCTATGAGCAGTTCTTC.

CDR3 nucleotides: TGCGCTTCAGGGAGAAATAGCGGGGGGCCGACCAATGAGCAGTTCTTC. It encodes CASGRNSGGPTNEQFF. This chain joins TRBV4-1 and TRBJ2-1, with 10 bases matching TRBD2. Germline values: CDR1 MGHRA, CDR2 YSYEKL. This CDR3 spans 16 amino acids.

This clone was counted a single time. The DNA of the CDR3 is TGTGCCAGCAGTGTTAACGGTCTGCAAGAGACCCAGTACTTC. It codes for CASSVNGLQETQYF. The chain carries TRBV6-1 and TRBJ2-5; no clear D. Per germline, CDR1 MNHNS and CDR2 SASEGT. This CDR3 is built from 14 residues. V lost 4 bases and J lost 2, with 11 bases in between.

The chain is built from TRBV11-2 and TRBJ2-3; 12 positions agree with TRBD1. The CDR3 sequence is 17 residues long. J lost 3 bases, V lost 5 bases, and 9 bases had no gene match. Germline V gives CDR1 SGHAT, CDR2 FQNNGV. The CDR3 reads CASSPTGTGGLTDTQYF. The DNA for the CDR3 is TGTGCCAGCAGCCCCACCGGGACAGGGGGCCTTACAGATACGCAGTATTTT.

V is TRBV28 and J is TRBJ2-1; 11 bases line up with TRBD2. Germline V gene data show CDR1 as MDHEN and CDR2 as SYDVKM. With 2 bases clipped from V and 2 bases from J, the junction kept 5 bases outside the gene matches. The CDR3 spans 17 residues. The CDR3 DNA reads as TGTGCCAGCAGTTTAGCCCCGGGACTAGCGGCCTACAATGAGCAGTTCTTC. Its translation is CASSLAPGLAAYNEQFF.

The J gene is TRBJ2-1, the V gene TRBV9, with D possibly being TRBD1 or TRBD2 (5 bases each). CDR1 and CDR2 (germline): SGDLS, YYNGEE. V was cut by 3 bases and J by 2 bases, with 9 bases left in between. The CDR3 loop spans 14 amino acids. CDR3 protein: CASSDGAAYNEQFF. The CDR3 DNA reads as TGTGCCAGCAGCGACGGGGCCGCCTACAATGAGCAGTTCTTC.

DNA for the CDR3: TGTGCCAGCAGCGCCGGAGAACTGGGGGAGCAGTACTTC. This sequence encodes CASSAGELGEQYF. The V gene is TRBV9, the J gene TRBJ2-7; D uncertain. This CDR3 is 13 amino acids long. The V and J ends lost 3 bases and 7 bases respectively, with 14 bases between them. CDR1 is SGDLS and CDR2 is YYNGEE in the germline V gene.

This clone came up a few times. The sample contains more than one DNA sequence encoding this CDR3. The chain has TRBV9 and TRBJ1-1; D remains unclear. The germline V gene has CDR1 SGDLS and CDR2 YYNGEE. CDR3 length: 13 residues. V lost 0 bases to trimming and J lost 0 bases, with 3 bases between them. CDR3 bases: TGTGCCAGCAGCGTAGCCCTGAACACTGAAGCTTTCTTT. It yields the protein CASSVALNTEAFF.

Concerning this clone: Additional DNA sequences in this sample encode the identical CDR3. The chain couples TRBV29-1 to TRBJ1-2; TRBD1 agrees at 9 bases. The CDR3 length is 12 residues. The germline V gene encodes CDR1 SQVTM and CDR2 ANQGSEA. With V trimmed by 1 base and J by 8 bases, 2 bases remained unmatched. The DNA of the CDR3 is TGCAGCGTTGAAGGACAGGGGGGCGGCTACACCTTC. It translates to CSVEGQGGGYTF. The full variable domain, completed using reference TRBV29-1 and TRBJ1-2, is SAVISQKPSRDICQRGTSLTIQCQVDSQVTMMFWYRQQPGQSLTLIATANQGSEATYESGFVIDKFPISRPNLTFSTLTVSNMSPEDSSIYLCSVEGQGGGYTFGSGTRLTVV.

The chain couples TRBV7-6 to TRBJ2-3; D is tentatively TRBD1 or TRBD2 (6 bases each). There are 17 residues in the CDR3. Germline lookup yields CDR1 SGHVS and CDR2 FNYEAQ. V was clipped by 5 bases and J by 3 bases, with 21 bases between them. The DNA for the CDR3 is TGTGCCAGCAGCCCGGCCGTTCCGGGGGCATCTACAGATACGCAGTATTTT. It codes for CASSPAVPGASTDTQYF.

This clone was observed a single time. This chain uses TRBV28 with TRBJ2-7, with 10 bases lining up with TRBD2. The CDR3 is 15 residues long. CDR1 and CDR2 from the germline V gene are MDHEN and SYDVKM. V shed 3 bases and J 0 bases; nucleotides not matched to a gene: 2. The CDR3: CASSLVAGGSYEQYF. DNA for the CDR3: TGTGCCAGCAGTTTGGTAGCGGGGGGCTCCTACGAGCAGTACTTC.

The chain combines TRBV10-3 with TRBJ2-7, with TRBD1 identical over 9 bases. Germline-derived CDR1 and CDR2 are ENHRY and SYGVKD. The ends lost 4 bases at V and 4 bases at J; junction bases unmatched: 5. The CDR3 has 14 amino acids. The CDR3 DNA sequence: TGTGCCATCAGTGGGACAGGGGTTCGATACGAGCAGTACTTC. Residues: CAISGTGVRYEQYF.

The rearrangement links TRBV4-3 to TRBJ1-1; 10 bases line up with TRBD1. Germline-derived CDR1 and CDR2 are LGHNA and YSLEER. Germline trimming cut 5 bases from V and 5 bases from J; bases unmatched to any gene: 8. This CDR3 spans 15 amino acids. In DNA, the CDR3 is TGCGCCAGCAGCAACCGACAGGGGGCAAGGACTGAAGCTTTCTTT. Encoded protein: CASSNRQGARTEAFF.

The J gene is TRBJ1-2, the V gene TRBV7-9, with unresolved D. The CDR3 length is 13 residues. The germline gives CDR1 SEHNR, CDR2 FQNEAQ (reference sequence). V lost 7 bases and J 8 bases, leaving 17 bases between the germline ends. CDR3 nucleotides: TGTGCCAGCACCAAACTTGAAGCGAGAGGCTACACCTTC. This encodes CASTKLEARGYTF.

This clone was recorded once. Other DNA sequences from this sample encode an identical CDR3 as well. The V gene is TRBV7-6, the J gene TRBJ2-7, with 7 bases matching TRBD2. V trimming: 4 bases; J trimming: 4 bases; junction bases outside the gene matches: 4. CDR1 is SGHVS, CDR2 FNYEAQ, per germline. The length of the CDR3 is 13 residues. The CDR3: CASSSLGGYEQYF. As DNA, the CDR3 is TGTGCCAGCAGCTCCCTGGGGGGGTACGAGCAGTACTTC.

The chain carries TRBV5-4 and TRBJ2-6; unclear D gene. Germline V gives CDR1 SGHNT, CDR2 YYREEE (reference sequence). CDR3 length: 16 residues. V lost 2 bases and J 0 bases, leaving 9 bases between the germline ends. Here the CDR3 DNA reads TGTGCCAGCAGCTTTGTCTCCCGCTCTGGGGCCAACGTCCTGACTTTC. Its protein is CASSFVSRSGANVLTF.

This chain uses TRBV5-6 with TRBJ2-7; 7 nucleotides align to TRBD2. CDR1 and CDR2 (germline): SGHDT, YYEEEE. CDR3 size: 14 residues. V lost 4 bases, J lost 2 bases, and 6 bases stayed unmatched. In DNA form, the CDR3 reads TGTGCCAGCAGCGCGGGGGACGGTGCCTACGAGCAGTACTTC. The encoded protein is CASSAGDGAYEQYF.

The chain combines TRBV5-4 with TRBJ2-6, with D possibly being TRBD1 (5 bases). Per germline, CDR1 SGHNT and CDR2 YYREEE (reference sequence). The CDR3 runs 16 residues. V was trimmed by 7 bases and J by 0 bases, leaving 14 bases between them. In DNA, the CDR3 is TGTGCCAGCGCTGTGGTAGGGGCCTCTGGGGCCAACGTCCTGACTTTC. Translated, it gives CASAVVGASGANVLTF.

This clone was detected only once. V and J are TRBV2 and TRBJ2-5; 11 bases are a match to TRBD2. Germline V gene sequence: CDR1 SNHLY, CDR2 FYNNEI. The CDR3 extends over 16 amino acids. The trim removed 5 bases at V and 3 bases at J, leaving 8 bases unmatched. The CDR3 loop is CASSRRLAGKKETQYF. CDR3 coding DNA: TGTGCCAGCAGTAGAAGACTAGCGGGGAAGAAAGAGACCCAGTACTTC.

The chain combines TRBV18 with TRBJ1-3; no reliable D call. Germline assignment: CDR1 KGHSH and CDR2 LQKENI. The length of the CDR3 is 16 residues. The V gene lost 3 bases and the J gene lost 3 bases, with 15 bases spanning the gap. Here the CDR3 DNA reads TGTGCCAGCTCACCGAATCCGGGTTTCAGTGGAAACACCATATATTTT. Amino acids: CASSPNPGFSGNTIYF.

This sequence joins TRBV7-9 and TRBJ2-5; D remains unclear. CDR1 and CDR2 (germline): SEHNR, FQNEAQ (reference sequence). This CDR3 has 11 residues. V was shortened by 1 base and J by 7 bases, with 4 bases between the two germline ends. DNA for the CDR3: TGTGCCAGCAGCTTAGATGTGACCCAGTACTTC. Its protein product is CASSLDVTQYF.